This TCR beta chain derives from a study of OX40 agonist ivuxolimab in advanced cancers. This clone was found a few times. Sequence at one end of the junction differs from germline and may be a read error. Repertoires were generated with immunoSEQ multiplex PCR, while TCRdb's copy carries only in-frame clones and drops some. The sample has roughly 50,000 clones; around 80% are singletons. There are 11 residues in the CDR3. The V gene's germline CDR1 is SQVTM and CDR2 ANQGSEA. This chain links TRBV29-1 with TRBJ1-1; D unresolved. The sample consisted of CD4+ or CD8+ T cells sorted from blood, taken in a trial of the OX40 agonist ivuxolimab. The receptor comes from an adult with an advanced solid tumor such as melanoma, head and neck, liver or kidney cancer. The DNA for the CDR3 is TGCAGCGTTGAAGATGGGTTCGGGCTTGACTTT. Translating gives CSVEDGFGLDF.